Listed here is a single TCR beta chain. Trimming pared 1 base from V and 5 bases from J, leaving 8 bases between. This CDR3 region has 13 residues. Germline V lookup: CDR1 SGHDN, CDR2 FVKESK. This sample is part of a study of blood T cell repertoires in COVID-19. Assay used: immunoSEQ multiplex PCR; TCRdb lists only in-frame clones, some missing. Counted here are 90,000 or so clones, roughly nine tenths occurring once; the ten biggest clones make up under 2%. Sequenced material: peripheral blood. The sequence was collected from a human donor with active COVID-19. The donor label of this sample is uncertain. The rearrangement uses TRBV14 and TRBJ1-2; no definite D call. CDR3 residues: CASSQVPSYGYTF. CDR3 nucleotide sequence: TGTGCCAGCAGCCAAGTTCCCTCTTATGGCTACACCTTC.